One T cell receptor (beta chain) is described in this entry. Its specificity is not known. This entry comes from a study of radiotherapy plus CTLA-4 blockade in lung cancer. On the study more broadly: Patients showed objective responses in 18% of cases and disease control in under 40%. Findings of the study overall: The study found tumor-derived TCR clones expanded in blood after radiotherapy plus ipilimumab. How blood T cell clones changed early, along with interferon-beta, reportedly forecast response best.

Using immunoSEQ multiplex PCR, the repertoire was profiled, and TCRdb retains in-frame clones only, with some absent. The sample holds around 90,000 clones, approximately 83% seen once. Trimming stripped 2 bases from V and 8 bases from J, with 10 bases between. The germline V gene has CDR1 SGHNT and CDR2 YYREEE (reference sequence). This CDR3 has 12 residues. The chain joins TRBV5-4 to TRBJ1-2; D gene unclear. The clonotype was recovered from a human donor with non-small cell lung cancer that progressed on radiotherapy plus ipilimumab. Sample: peripheral blood, taken from a patient treated with radiotherapy plus ipilimumab. Here the CDR3 reads CASSFDREGYTF. CDR3 DNA: TGTGCCAGCAGCTTTGATAGGGAGGGCTACACCTTC. Variable domain in full (rest from reference TRBV5-4 and TRBJ1-2): ETGVTQSPTHLIKTRGQQVTLRCSSQSGHNTVSWYQQALGQGPQFIFQYYREEENGRGNFPPRFSGLQFPNYSSELNVNALELDDSALYLCASSFDREGYTFGSGTRLTVV.